The 24 T cell receptor beta chains below were found in one sample sequenced in a study of T cell repertoires in ileal Crohn's disease. Clones were sequenced by immunoSEQ multiplex PCR, and TCRdb holds only the in-frame ones, with some missing. This table has about 7,200 clones, under 80% appearing once. As for time point: proximal margin of the surgical specimen (macroscopically non-inflamed). The sample taken for sequencing was ileal tissue. These receptors were taken from an adult with Crohn's disease.

This rearrangement joins TRBV27 to TRBJ2-7, with 8 bases that match TRBD1. J gave up 3 bases and V 5 bases, and 3 bases lay outside the gene matches. This CDR3 spans 13 amino acids. Germline CDR1 is MNHEY and CDR2 is SMNVEV (reference sequence). CDR3 in DNA: TGTGCCAGCAGTGAGGACAGGGTCTACGAGCAGTACTTC. Its translation: CASSEDRVYEQYF.

This chain uses TRBV5-5 with TRBJ1-4; tentatively, D is TRBD1 (5 bases). This CDR3 is 13 amino acids long. The germline V and J ends were trimmed by 3 bases and 8 bases, with 11 bases remaining between them. Germline lookup yields CDR1 SGHKS and CDR2 YYEKEE (reference sequence). Here the CDR3 DNA reads TGTGCCAGCAGCTGGGGGGATGGAGAAAAACTGTTTTTT. Its translation: CASSWGDGEKLFF.

This sequence joins TRBV18 and TRBJ2-1; 12 bases align to TRBD2. V lost 4 bases, J lost 8 bases, and 6 bases stayed unmatched. Germline V gives CDR1 KGHSH, CDR2 LQKENI. The CDR3 covers 15 residues. The CDR3 coding sequence is TGTGCCAGCTCACGACTAGCGGGAGTCACCGATGAGCAGTTCTTC. This encodes CASSRLAGVTDEQFF.

V and J are TRBV30 and TRBJ1-1; D unresolved. V was cut by 1 base and J by 8 bases, with 17 bases left in between. This CDR3 has 14 residues. Germline V gene lookup returns CDR1 GTSNPN and CDR2 SVGIG (reference sequence). CDR3 sequence (DNA): TGTGCCTGGAGTGCTGTGGGAGGGCTCACGGAAGCTTTCTTT. Its translation: CAWSAVGGLTEAFF. Combining the CDR3 with reference TRBV30 and TRBJ1-1 gives the whole variable domain SQTIHQWPATLVQPVGSPLSLECTVEGTSNPNLYWYRQAAGRGLQLLFYSVGIGQISSEVPQNLSASRPQDRQFILSSKKLLLSDSGFYLCAWSAVGGLTEAFFGQGTRLTVV.

In regard to this clone: It is unclear where the CDR3 begins or ends on the DNA, so no DNA is shown, and the CDR3 is as TCRdb lists it. This chain joins TRBV28 and TRBJ1-2. From germline, CDR1 is MDHEN and CDR2 SYDVKM. The CDR3 length equals 13 residues, ends included. This chain's CDR3 is CASSSSANYGYTF.

V is TRBV2 and J is TRBJ2-7, with D tentatively TRBD1 or TRBD2 (6 bases each). CDR1 and CDR2 from the germline V gene are SNHLY and FYNNEI. This CDR3 has 12 residues. Trimming cost V 6 bases and J 6 bases, with 12 bases left between them. The CDR3 here is CASSLQGGEQYF. Here the CDR3 DNA reads TGTGCCAGCAGCTTACAGGGAGGCGAGCAGTACTTC.

V is TRBV4-1 and J is TRBJ2-7; TRBD2 is a possible D gene (6 bases). CDR3 length: 16 amino acids. Germline CDR1 MGHRA, CDR2 YSYEKL. The V gene lost 0 bases and the J gene lost 2 bases, with 14 bases spanning the gap. For the CDR3, the DNA is TGCGCCAGCAGCCAAGACGGGACTCCTGTCGCCTACGAGCAGTACTTC. Amino acid sequence: CASSQDGTPVAYEQYF.

V is TRBV7-6 and J is TRBJ1-5; D not resolved. The CDR3 extends over 13 amino acids. Trimming pared 4 bases from V and 2 bases from J, leaving 6 bases between. The germline V gene has CDR1 SGHVS and CDR2 FNYEAQ. The CDR3 nucleotides read TGTGCCAGCAGCTCACAGCGCAATCAGCCCCAGCATTTT. Amino acids: CASSSQRNQPQHF. Full variable domain (remainder filled in from reference TRBV7-6 and TRBJ1-5): GAGVSQSPRYKVTKRGQDVALRCDPISGHVSLYWYRQALGQGPEFLTYFNYEAQQDKSGLPNDRFSAERPEGSISTLTIQRTEQRDSAMYRCASSSQRNQPQHFGDGTRLSIL.

The rearrangement uses TRBV11-1 and TRBJ1-1; TRBD1 is a possible D gene (5 bases). The germline gives CDR1 SGHAT, CDR2 FQDESV (reference sequence). The CDR3 has 13 residues. Trimming pared 5 bases from V and 8 bases from J, leaving 15 bases between. CDR3 protein: CASSRIAGTEAFF. The CDR3 DNA follows: TGTGCCAGCAGCCGTATCGCAGGGACCGAAGCTTTCTTT.

The V and J genes are TRBV5-1 and TRBJ2-3; D is ambiguous. The germline V and J ends were trimmed by 1 base and 4 bases, with 13 bases remaining between them. Per germline, CDR1 SGHRS and CDR2 YFSETQ. The CDR3 sequence is 15 residues long. The CDR3 bases are TGCGCCAGCAGCTTGTACCCCGCGAGACCAGATACGCAGTATTTT. This sequence encodes CASSLYPARPDTQYF. The complete variable domain, with remaining parts taken from reference TRBV5-1 and TRBJ2-3, reads KAGVTQTPRYLIKTRGQQVTLSCSPISGHRSVSWYQQTPGQGLQFLFEYFSETQRNKGNFPGRFSGRQFSNSRSEMNVSTLELGDSALYLCASSLYPARPDTQYFGPGTRLTVL.

The rearrangement joins TRBV6-1 to TRBJ2-2; D might be TRBD1 (5 bases). Germline values: CDR1 MNHNS, CDR2 SASEGT. The length of the CDR3 is 14 residues. V was trimmed by 6 bases and J by 1 base, leaving 9 bases between them. For the CDR3, the DNA is TGTGCCAGCAGCTTCAGGGAGAACACCGGGGAGCTGTTTTTT. Encoded protein: CASSFRENTGELFF.

This clone has a single count. The V and J genes are TRBV5-1 and TRBJ1-5; D call uncertain. Trimming took 1 base from V and 7 from J, leaving 9 bases between them. Germline V gene lookup returns CDR1 SGHRS and CDR2 YFSETQ. The CDR3 runs to 13 residues. The CDR3 here is CASSLSQGQPQHF. The DNA of the CDR3 is TGCGCCAGCAGCTTGAGCCAAGGCCAGCCCCAGCATTTT.

This clone was seen more than once but under ten times. CDR3 sequence: CASSLALAGYNEQFF. As DNA, the CDR3 is TGTGCCAGCAGCTTGGCACTAGCGGGCTACAATGAGCAGTTCTTC. The chain employs TRBV5-5 and TRBJ2-1, with TRBD2 matching over 9 bases. The CDR3 has 15 residues. Trimming took 0 bases from V and 3 from J; bases not matched to a gene: 1. Germline-derived CDR1 and CDR2 are SGHKS and YYEKEE (reference sequence).

The chain couples TRBV5-1 to TRBJ2-2; a weak D match, TRBD2 (5 bases). This CDR3 has 14 amino acids. The V and J ends lost 6 bases and 0 bases respectively, with 9 bases between them. CDR1 is SGHRS, CDR2 YFSETQ, per germline. The CDR3, as DNA: TGCGCCAGCAAGAGGGAAGCGAACACCGGGGAGCTGTTTTTT. This sequence encodes CASKREANTGELFF.

The chain recombines TRBV7-3 with TRBJ2-1, with 10 bases aligning to TRBD1. CDR3 length: 15 residues. Germline V CDR1 and CDR2: SGHTA, FQGTGA. V was clipped by 6 bases and J by 8 bases; unmatched bases: 10. CDR3 coding DNA: TGTGCCAGCAGTATAGCGGGACAGGGGACCCATGAGCAGTTCTTC. This gives the protein CASSIAGQGTHEQFF.

The rearrangement joins TRBV21-1 to TRBJ1-6. TRBV21-1 is marked as a pseudogene. The CDR3 loop spans 16 amino acids. In DNA form, the CDR3 reads TGTGCCAGCAGCAAAAAATTGAGGGGAAGTAATTCACCCCTCCACTTT. Translating gives CASSKKLRGSNSPLHF.

The chain couples TRBV9 to TRBJ2-3; TRBD2 aligns across 9 bases. The CDR3 is 17 amino acids. V dropped 2 bases and J dropped 3; count of bases not matched to a gene: 10. Looked up from germline, CDR1 is SGDLS and CDR2 is YYNGEE. The CDR3 sequence is CASSVPPGTSRTDTQYF. The CDR3 DNA reads as TGTGCCAGCAGCGTTCCCCCCGGGACTAGCAGGACAGATACGCAGTATTTT. Looking up the rest from reference TRBV9 and TRBJ2-3 gives the full variable domain: DSGVTQTPKHLITATGQRVTLRCSPRSGDLSVYWYQQSLDQGLQFLIQYYNGEERAKGNILERFSAQQFPDLHSELNLSSLELGDSALYFCASSVPPGTSRTDTQYFGPGTRLTVL.

The chain employs TRBV30 and TRBJ1-6, with a tentative D call TRBD1 (6 bases). The CDR3 contains 14 residues. Looked up from germline, CDR1 is GTSNPN and CDR2 is SVGIG (reference sequence). Trimming shortened V by 6 bases and J by 6 bases, and 15 bases separated the two germline ends. This chain's CDR3 is CACPGVKRNSPLHF. The DNA of the CDR3 is TGTGCCTGTCCAGGGGTCAAGCGTAATTCACCCCTCCACTTT.

A word on this clone: Within the sample, other DNA sequences also encode this same CDR3. The chain recombines TRBV28 with TRBJ1-1; 7 nucleotides align to TRBD1. The CDR3 is 13 residues long. The J segment lost 1 base and the V segment lost 5 bases, leaving 1 base of the junction unmatched. Germline V gene sequence: CDR1 MDHEN, CDR2 SYDVKM. In nucleotides, the CDR3 is TGTGCCAGCAGTCGGGACAGGAACACTGAAGCTTTCTTT. It specifies CASSRDRNTEAFF.

The chain joins TRBV18 to TRBJ2-3; 7 bases match TRBD1. From germline, CDR1 is KGHSH and CDR2 LQKENI. V lost 6 bases and J lost 4; bases outside the gene matches: 10. This CDR3 spans 15 amino acids. CDR3 sequence (DNA): TGTGCCAGCTCCTACAGAACTCAGGGGGCAGATACGCAGTATTTT. It is translated as CASSYRTQGADTQYF.

Within the sample, this clone is medium-sized. The J gene is TRBJ1-2, the V gene TRBV6-6; D is perhaps TRBD1 (6 bases). The CDR3 is made up of 15 amino acids. V shed 7 bases and J shed 4 bases, with 19 bases lying between them. CDR1 is MNHNY, CDR2 SVGAGI, per germline (reference sequence). CDR3 loop: CASILARGGTYGYTF. The CDR3 DNA follows: TGTGCCAGCATCTTAGCGCGGGGGGGCACCTATGGCTACACCTTC.

This clone turned up a few times. The sample contains more than one DNA sequence encoding this CDR3. The chain recombines TRBV6-4 with TRBJ1-2; D unresolved. Germline V gene data show CDR1 as MRHNA and CDR2 as SNTAGT. This CDR3 comprises 13 residues. The V gene lost 0 bases and the J gene lost 3 bases, with 5 bases spanning the gap. CDR3 residues: CASSDSNYYGYTF. The DNA for the CDR3 is TGTGCCAGCAGTGACTCCAACTACTATGGCTACACCTTC.

The J gene is TRBJ1-4, the V gene TRBV10-2; D remains unclear. This CDR3 has 13 amino acids. Trimming shortened V by 4 bases and J by 7 bases, and 10 bases separated the two germline ends. Germline CDR1 reads WSHSY; CDR2 reads SAAADI. This CDR3 is CASSGGSGEKLFF. The CDR3 DNA reads TGCGCCAGCAGTGGTGGGTCCGGTGAAAAACTGTTTTTT.

The chain combines TRBV14 with TRBJ2-3; perhaps TRBD1 as D (6 bases). This CDR3 spans 16 amino acids. Germline V gene sequence: CDR1 SGHDN, CDR2 FVKESK. The ends were cut back, 4 bases at V and 0 bases at J, with 14 bases in the middle. In DNA form, the CDR3 reads TGTGCCAGCAGCCTCTGGACAGAGACTAGCACAGATACGCAGTATTTT. It translates to CASSLWTETSTDTQYF.